The source of this T cell receptor (beta chain) is a study of spatial heterogeneity in lung cancer. Overall study results and limits: Counts of expanded alpha and beta TCRs within tumors tracked the tumor nonsynonymous mutation count.

This clonotype was detected many times. Antigen specificity is unknown. The library protocol tagged each TCR cDNA with a unique molecular identifier. TCRdb ran MiXCR on the 5' RACE reads and lists one entry per CDR3 protein. The sample contains 4,000 to 5,500 distinct CDR3 sequences, roughly 12% of which appear only once. Time point in this sample: sample taken at primary tumor resection. The donor population consisted of some 70 patients with untreated, early-stage non-small cell lung cancer. No cells were sorted before sequencing. The whole RNA sequenced was extracted from tumor, nontumor lung or frozen PBMC. The CDR3 is 16 residues long.

The sequencing here drew on lung tumor tissue, taken at surgery. The rearrangement uses TRBV1 and TRBJ2-3; the table calls TRBD1, which could not be checked here. TRBV1 constitutes a pseudogene. The origin of this receptor is a male donor with early-stage non-small cell lung cancer. CDR3 sequence: CTSSQDRGQGVDTQYF. The CDR3 coding sequence is TGCACCAGCAGCCAAGATCGGGGACAGGGGGTAGATACGCAGTATTTT.